This T cell receptor (beta chain) originates from a study of shared T cell receptors in the human thymus. The protocol was immunoSEQ multiplex PCR, while the TCRdb copy is restricted to in-frame clones and leaves out a portion. The sample has 720,000 or so clones, over 75% seen once. The same data also contributed to another study, on human thymus T cells. From that study: Obtained as resections during corrective heart surgery, the thymus tissue was then studied.

The specimen was thymocytes. The receptor was derived from a girl less than two years old with a congenital heart defect.

The DNA for the CDR3 is TGTGCCAGCAGTTTAGTAGCCGGGACAGGGGTCGGTAACTATGGCTACACCTTC. This translates into CASSLVAGTGVGNYGYTF. The gene calls are TRBV28 and TRBJ1-2, with TRBD1 matching 10 bases. The CDR3 loop spans 18 amino acids. CDR1 MDHEN and CDR2 SYDVKM come from the germline V gene. Trimming took 2 bases from V and 1 from J; bases not matched to a gene: 10.